This entry lists 8 T cell receptor beta chains sequenced from one sample in a study of Graves' ophthalmopathy and Graves' hyperthyroidism. The sequenced template was RNA, covering the TCR beta CDR3 region. HTBI primers primed a first-round RT-PCR, and a second-round multiplex PCR followed. TCRdb called the multiplex PCR reads again in MiXCR, with one record for every CDR3 protein. The sample records hundreds of thousands of distinct CDR3 sequences, around a fifth being singletons. What was sequenced was peripheral blood. These receptor sequences come from a woman aged 18-29 years with stable Graves' hyperthyroidism. Some clones in this sample may be carry-over from other donors' samples.

The CDR3 loop is CASSLPTRQASGNTIYF. The CDR3 region has the DNA TGTGCCAGCAGTTTACCCACCAGGCAGGCCTCTGGAAACACCATATATTTT. The chain joins TRBV28 to TRBJ1-3; the D is unclear. This CDR3 comprises 17 residues. CDR1 is MDHEN, CDR2 SYDVKM, per germline. V gave up 2 bases and J gave up 0 bases, with 14 bases separating them. Drawing the rest from reference TRBV28 and TRBJ1-3, the complete variable domain is DVKVTQSSRYLVKRTGEKVFLECVQDMDHENMFWYRQDPGLGLRLIYFSYDVKMKEKGDIPEGYSVSREKKERFSLILESASTNQTSMYLCASSLPTRQASGNTIYFGEGSWLTVV.

V and J are TRBV12-3 or TRBV12-4 and TRBJ1-2, with D perhaps matching TRBD1 (6 bases). The CDR3 is 13 amino acids. V lost 6 bases and J 8 bases, leaving 16 bases between the germline ends. CDR3 sequence reads: CASRPDRLRGYTF. The CDR3 nucleotides are TGTGCCAGCAGGCCTGACAGGCTACGGGGCTACACCTTC.

This clonotype was seen a handful of times. The rearrangement uses TRBV15 and TRBJ2-7; D is unclear. This CDR3 is built from 14 residues. Germline assignment: CDR1 LNHNV and CDR2 YYDKDF (reference sequence). V lost 1 base and J 5 bases, leaving 12 bases between the germline ends. The CDR3 spells CATSRVRQTNEQYF. The CDR3 bases are TGTGCCACCAGCAGAGTGAGACAAACCAACGAGCAGTACTTC.

This clonotype has ten or more counts. The chain carries TRBV20-1 and TRBJ1-1; no reliable D call. The V end lost 0 bases, the J end lost 1 base, and 12 bases lay between the germline ends. CDR1 and CDR2 (germline): DFQATT, SNEGSKA (reference sequence). The CDR3 consists of 15 residues. For the CDR3, the DNA is TGCAGTGCTAGAGATCTCGTCCAGGCGAACACTGAAGCTTTCTTT. Translation: CSARDLVQANTEAFF.

This clonotype has at least ten counts. The chain joins TRBV14 to TRBJ1-5; D is unresolved. The CDR3 consists of 16 residues. Germline-derived CDR1 and CDR2 are SGHDN and FVKESK. V was trimmed by 4 bases and J by 3 bases, leaving 16 bases between them. The CDR3 spells CASSPRGLGDNQPQHF. The CDR3, as DNA: TGTGCCAGCAGCCCCCGTGGACTTGGAGACAATCAGCCCCAGCATTTT.

At least ten counts were recorded for this clonotype. The rearrangement uses TRBV10-2 and TRBJ2-5; D uncertain. The ends were cut back, 5 bases at V and 0 bases at J, with 10 bases in the middle. The CDR3 is made up of 14 amino acids. Germline assignment: CDR1 WSHSY and CDR2 SAAADI. The CDR3 protein is CASSQPLYQETQYF. CDR3 bases: TGCGCCAGCAGTCAACCCCTGTACCAAGAGACCCAGTACTTC.

This clonotype was observed at least ten times. A junction boundary mismatches the germline segment, possibly from a read error. This chain links TRBV20-1 with TRBJ2-4, with unresolved D. Germline V CDR1 and CDR2: DFQATT, SNEGSKA (reference sequence). The CDR3 runs 11 residues. The CDR3 DNA reads TGCAGTGCTAGCCCCTCTAACATTAAGTACTTC. This gives the protein CSASPSNIKYF.

Ten or more counts support this clonotype. The chain recombines TRBV12-3 or TRBV12-4 with TRBJ1-5; 9 bases are a match to TRBD1. The ends lost 6 bases at V and 4 bases at J; junction bases unmatched: 4. This CDR3 region has 14 residues. As DNA, the CDR3 is TGTGCCAGCAGACAGGGGGCTGAGAATCAGCCCCAGCATTTT. Amino acids: CASRQGAENQPQHF.